The entry that follows covers one TCR beta chain sequence. The sample is drawn from a study of blood T cell repertoires in COVID-19. Study in general: Each recovered donor of Cohort 3 presented with two negative PCRs, clearance, or symptom resolution. Researchers got acute and convalescent COVID-19 samples from the United States, Italy and Spain.

Participants came from 24 US areas, aged about 18 to 100 years. Cohort placement rested on clinical history that participants reported themselves. TCRdb's table, derived via immunoSEQ multiplex PCR, lists solely in-frame clones and lacks some. The repertoire holds roughly 200,000 clones, with roughly 91% as singletons. Looked up from germline, CDR1 is PRHDT and CDR2 is FYEKMQ (reference sequence). V lost 0 bases and J lost 2; bases outside the gene matches: 4. CDR3 length: 17 amino acids. This clonotype was obtained from a man aged 25 to 45 in a cohort exposed to, infected with or recovered from COVID-19 (not recorded which). The gene calls are TRBV13 and TRBJ2-6; 7 positions agree with TRBD1. The sequenced material came from PBMCs or T cells enriched from blood (not recorded which). The CDR3 DNA follows: TGTGCCAGCAGCTTAGGTACAGGGGCCCCTGGGGCCAACGTCCTGACTTTC. It is translated as CASSLGTGAPGANVLTF.